This TCR beta chain comes out of a study of PD-1 blockade in classical Hodgkin lymphoma. CDR1 and CDR2 from the germline V gene are SGHDT and YYEEEE. CDR3 length: 13 amino acids. V trimming: 4 bases; J trimming: 7 bases; junction bases outside the gene matches: 2. Time point noted: newly diagnosed, previously untreated cHL patient sample. Here immunoSEQ multiplex PCR was the method, and the copy in TCRdb shows in-frame clones only, minus some. The data show some 17,000 clones, around 90% seen once. The origin of this receptor is a human donor with classical Hodgkin lymphoma. The J gene is TRBJ2-2, the V gene TRBV5-6, with 9 nucleotides matching TRBD1. The material sequenced was peripheral blood mononuclear cells (PBMCs). CDR3 loop: CASSRTGDGELFF. CDR3 bases: TGTGCCAGCAGCCGGACAGGGGACGGGGAGCTGTTTTTT.